The clone carrying this TCR beta chain turned up a few times. Its antigen remains unidentified. The data stem from a study of blood T cells in healthy people across ages. Study-level findings and limits: Researchers report that TCR beta diversity correlated strongly with naive T cell percentage. Unknown donor CMV status possibly confounded expanded clonotype changes.

The second PCR ran roughly 7 to 12 cycles with a sample-barcoded 5' primer and J-beta primers. TCRdb redid the calling of the 5' RACE reads with MiXCR, one entry per CDR3 protein. There are about 720,000 distinct CDR3 sequences in the sample; about 20% occur only once, and around 22% lies in the top ten. The sequenced material came from blood. The receptor was derived from a man aged 65 to 85 in good health.

This CDR3 reads CSVGIIVDEQFF. The CDR3 nucleotides are TGCAGCGTGGGAATAATCGTGGATGAGCAGTTCTTC. The J gene is TRBJ2-5, the V gene TRBV29-1; D is unresolved. Matching the DNA end better, TRBJ2-1 makes the J call doubtful. This CDR3 comprises 12 residues. The germline CDR1 and CDR2 sequences are SQVTM and ANQGSEA.